This TCR beta chain came from a study of cytomegalovirus exposure and HLA in healthy donors. Study conclusions and caveats: Earlier analysis found most TCR beta V segments productive about 87% or about 30% of the time. Immune exposure was documented only through CMV serostatus.

While unrecorded immune exposures were likely, the donors were nominally healthy when sampled. The study ran its PCR with 60 Vbeta and 13 Jbeta primers. Data came from immunoSEQ multiplex PCR; TCRdb stores just in-frame clones and leaves some out. Of 85,000 to 100,000 clones in the sample, roughly 80% were seen once. Points on this clone: Its antigen is not known.

Germline CDR1 reads GTSNPN; CDR2 reads SVGIG (reference sequence). The germline V and J ends were trimmed by 1 base and 5 bases, with 11 bases remaining between them. The CDR3 extends over 13 amino acids. Sequenced: PBMCs. The sequence came from a man in his sixties in good health and CMV-seropositive. V is TRBV30 and J is TRBJ2-5; maybe TRBD2 (5 bases). CDR3 DNA: TGTGCCTGGAGTGATCGGGGTGGGGAGACCCAGTACTTC. The encoded protein is CAWSDRGGETQYF.